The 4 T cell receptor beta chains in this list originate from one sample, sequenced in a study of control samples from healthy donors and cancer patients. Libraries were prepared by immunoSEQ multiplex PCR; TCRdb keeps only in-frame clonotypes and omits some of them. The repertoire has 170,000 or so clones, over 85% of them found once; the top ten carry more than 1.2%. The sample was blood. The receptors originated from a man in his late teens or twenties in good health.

DNA for the CDR3: TGTGCCAGCAGTCTAGATTCCTCTACAGATACGCAGTATTTT. It specifies CASSLDSSTDTQYF. This sequence joins TRBV6-5 and TRBJ2-3; no firm D call. The germline CDR1 and CDR2 sequences are MNHEY and SVGAGI. This CDR3 contains 14 residues. V gave up 5 bases and J gave up 3 bases, with 12 bases separating them.

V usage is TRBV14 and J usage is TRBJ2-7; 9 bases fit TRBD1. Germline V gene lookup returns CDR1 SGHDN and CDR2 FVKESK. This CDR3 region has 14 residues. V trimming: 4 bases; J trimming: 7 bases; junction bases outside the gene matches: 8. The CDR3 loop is CASSPVQGAGEQYF. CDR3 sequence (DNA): TGTGCCAGCAGCCCCGTACAGGGGGCGGGAGAGCAGTACTTC.

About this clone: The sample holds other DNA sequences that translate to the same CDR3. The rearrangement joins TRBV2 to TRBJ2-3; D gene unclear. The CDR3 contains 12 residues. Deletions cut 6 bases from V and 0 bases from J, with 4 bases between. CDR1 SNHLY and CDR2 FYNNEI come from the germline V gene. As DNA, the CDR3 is TGTGCCAGCAGGGCAAGCACAGATACGCAGTATTTT. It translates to CASRASTDTQYF.

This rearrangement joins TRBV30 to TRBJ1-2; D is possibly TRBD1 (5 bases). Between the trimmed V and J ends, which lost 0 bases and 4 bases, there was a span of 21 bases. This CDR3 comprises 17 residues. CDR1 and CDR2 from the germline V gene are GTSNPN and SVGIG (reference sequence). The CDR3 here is CAWSVFQTARVSYGYTF. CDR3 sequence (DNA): TGTGCCTGGAGTGTTTTCCAGACAGCGCGGGTTAGCTATGGCTACACCTTC.